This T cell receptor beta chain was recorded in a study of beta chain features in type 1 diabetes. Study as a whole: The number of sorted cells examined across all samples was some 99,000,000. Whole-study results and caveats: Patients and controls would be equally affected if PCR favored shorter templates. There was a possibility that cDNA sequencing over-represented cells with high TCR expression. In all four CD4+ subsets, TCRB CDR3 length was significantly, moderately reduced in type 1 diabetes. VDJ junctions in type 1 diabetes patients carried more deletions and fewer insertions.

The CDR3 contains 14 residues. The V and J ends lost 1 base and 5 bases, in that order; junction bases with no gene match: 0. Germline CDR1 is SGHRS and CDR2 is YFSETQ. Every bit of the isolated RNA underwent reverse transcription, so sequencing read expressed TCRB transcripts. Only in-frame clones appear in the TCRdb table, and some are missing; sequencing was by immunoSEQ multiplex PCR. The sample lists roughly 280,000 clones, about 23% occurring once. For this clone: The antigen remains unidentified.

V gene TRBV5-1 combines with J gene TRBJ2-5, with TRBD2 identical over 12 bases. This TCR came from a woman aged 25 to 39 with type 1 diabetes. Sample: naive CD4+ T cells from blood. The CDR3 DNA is TGCGCCAGCAGCTTGACTAGCGGGAGGGAGACCCAGTACTTC. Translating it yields CASSLTSGRETQYF.